The clone carrying this T cell receptor beta chain has just one count. The antigen is unknown. The data belong to a study of cytomegalovirus exposure and HLA in healthy donors. Regarding the study as a whole: Confirmation was obtained in vitro that a few CMV-associated chains are specific for CMV antigens. Usually a TCR sequence was rare, but some public TCRs were found in many donors.

The donors were in the approximately 110-subject validation cohort; that cohort was separate from the approximately 670-subject first cohort. Using immunoSEQ multiplex PCR, the repertoire was profiled, and TCRdb retains in-frame clones only, with some absent. The sample shows 150,000 to 200,000 clones, approximately 90% of them seen only once. CDR3 size: 12 residues. Germline assignment: CDR1 MDHEN and CDR2 SYDVKM. V was clipped by 6 bases and J by 7 bases, with 12 bases between them. The rearrangement uses TRBV28 and TRBJ1-2; D remains unclear. This sequence originates from a man in his late teens or twenties in good health and CMV-seronegative. Sequencing input: PBMCs. CDR3 residues: CASRPRVSGYTF. DNA of the CDR3: TGTGCCAGCAGGCCGAGGGTATCTGGCTACACCTTC.